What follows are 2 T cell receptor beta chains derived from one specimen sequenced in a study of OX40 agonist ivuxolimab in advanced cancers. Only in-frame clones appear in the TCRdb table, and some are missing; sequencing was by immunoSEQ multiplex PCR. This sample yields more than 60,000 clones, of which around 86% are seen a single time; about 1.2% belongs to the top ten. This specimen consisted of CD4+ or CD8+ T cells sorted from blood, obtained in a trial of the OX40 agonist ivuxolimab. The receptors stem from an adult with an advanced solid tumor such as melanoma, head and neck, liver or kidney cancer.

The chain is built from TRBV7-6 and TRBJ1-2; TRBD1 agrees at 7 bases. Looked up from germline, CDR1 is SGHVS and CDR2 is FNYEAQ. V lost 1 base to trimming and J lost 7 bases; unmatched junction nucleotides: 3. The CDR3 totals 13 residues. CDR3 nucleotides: TGTGCCAGCAGCTTAGAAGCAGGGGGTGGCTACACCTTC. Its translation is CASSLEAGGGYTF.

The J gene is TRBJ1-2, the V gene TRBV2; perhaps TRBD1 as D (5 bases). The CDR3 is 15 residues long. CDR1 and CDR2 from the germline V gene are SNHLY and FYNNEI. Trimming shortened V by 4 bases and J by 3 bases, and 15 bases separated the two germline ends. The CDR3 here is CASSATGRGHYGYTF. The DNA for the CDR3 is TGTGCCAGCAGTGCTACGGGACGGGGTCACTATGGCTACACCTTC.